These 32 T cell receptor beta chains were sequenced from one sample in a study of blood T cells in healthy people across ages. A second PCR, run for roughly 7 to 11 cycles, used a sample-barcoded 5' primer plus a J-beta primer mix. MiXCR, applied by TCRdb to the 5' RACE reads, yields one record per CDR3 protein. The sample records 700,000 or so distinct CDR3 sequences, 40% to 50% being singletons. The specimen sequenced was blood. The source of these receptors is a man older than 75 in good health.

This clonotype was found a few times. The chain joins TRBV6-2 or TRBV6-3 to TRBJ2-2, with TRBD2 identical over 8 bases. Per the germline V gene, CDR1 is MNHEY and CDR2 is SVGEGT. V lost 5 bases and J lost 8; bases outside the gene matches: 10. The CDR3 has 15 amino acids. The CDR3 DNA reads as TGTGCCAGCAGTCCGAACCAAGCGGGAGTGGGGGAGCTGTTTTTT. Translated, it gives CASSPNQAGVGELFF.

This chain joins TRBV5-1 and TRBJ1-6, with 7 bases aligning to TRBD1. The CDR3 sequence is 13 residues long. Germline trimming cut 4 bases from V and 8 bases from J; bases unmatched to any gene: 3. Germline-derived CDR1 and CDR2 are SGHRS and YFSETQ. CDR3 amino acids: CASSAGQDSPLHF. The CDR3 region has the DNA TGCGCCAGCAGCGCAGGACAGGATTCACCCCTCCACTTT.

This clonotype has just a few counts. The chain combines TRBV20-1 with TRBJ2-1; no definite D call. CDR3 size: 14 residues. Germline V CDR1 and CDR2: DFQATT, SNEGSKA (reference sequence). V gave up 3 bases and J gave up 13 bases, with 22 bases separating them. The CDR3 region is CSASVSLGEETQFF. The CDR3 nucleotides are TGCAGTGCTAGTGTCTCGTTAGGAGAGGAGACCCAGTTCTTC.

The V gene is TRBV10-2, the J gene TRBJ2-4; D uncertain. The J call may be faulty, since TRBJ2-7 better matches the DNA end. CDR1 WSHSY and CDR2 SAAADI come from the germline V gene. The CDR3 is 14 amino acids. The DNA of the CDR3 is TGCGCCAGCAGTGAGGTGTTAGGCATCTACGAGCAGTACTTC. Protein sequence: CASSEVLGIYEQYF.

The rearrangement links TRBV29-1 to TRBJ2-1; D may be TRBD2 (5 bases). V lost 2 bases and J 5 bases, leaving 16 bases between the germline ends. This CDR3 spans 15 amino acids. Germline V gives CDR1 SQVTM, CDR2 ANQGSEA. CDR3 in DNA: TGCAGCGTTGAAATTTTAAGGACTCTTAACAATGAGCAGTTCTTC. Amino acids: CSVEILRTLNNEQFF.

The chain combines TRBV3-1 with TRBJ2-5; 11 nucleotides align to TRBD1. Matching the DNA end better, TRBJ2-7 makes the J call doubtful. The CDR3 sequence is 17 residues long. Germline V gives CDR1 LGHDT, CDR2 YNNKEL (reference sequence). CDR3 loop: CASSLTFPGQGAYEQYF. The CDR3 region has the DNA TGTGCCAGCAGCCTCACCTTTCCGGGACAGGGGGCCTACGAGCAGTACTTC.

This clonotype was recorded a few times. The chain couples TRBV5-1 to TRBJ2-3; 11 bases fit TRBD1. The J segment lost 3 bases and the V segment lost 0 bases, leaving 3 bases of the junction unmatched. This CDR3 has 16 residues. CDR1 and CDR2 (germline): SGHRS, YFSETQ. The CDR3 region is CASSLDGTGGTDTQYF. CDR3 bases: TGCGCCAGCAGCTTGGATGGGACAGGGGGGACAGATACGCAGTATTTT.

The DNA for the CDR3 is TGTGCCAGCAGTTTAGGGTCCAGGGCGGATACGCAGTATTTT. The encoded protein is CASSLGSRADTQYF. V is TRBV2 and J is TRBJ2-3; D may be TRBD1 (5 bases). V lost 5 bases and J 6 bases, leaving 15 bases between the germline ends. CDR3 size: 14 residues. Germline-derived CDR1 and CDR2 are SNHLY and FYNNEI. The full variable domain, its missing parts supplied by reference TRBV2 and TRBJ2-3, is EPEVTQTPSHQVTQMGQEVILRCVPISNHLYFYWYRQILGQKVEFLVSFYNNEISEKSEIFDDQFSVERPDGSNFTLKIRSTKLEDSAMYFCASSLGSRADTQYFGPGTRLTVL.

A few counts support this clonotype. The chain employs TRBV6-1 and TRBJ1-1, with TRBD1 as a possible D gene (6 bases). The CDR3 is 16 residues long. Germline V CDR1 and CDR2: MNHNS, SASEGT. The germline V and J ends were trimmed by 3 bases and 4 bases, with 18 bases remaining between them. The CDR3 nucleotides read TGTGCCAGCAGTGACCCGGGGGCAAGTGTGGGCACTGAAGCTTTCTTT. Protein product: CASSDPGASVGTEAFF.

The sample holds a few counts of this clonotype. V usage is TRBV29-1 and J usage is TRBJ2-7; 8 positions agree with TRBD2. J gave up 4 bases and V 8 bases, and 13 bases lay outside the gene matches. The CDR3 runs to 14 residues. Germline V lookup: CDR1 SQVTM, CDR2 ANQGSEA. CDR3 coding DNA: TGCAGCACCGTCGGGTCCAGCGGGAGTTACGAGCAGTACTTC. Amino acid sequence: CSTVGSSGSYEQYF.

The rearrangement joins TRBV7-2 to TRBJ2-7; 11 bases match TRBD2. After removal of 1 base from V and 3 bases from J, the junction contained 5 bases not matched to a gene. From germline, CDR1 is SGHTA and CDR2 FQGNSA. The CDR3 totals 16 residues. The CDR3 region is CASSLGTGTSGYEQYF. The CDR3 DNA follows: TGTGCCAGCAGCTTAGGGACCGGGACTAGCGGCTACGAGCAGTACTTC. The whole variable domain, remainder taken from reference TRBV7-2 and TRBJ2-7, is GAGVSQSPSNKVTEKGKDVELRCDPISGHTALYWYRQSLGQGLEFLIYFQGNSAPDKSGLPSDRFSAERTGGSVSTLTIQRTQQEDSAVYLCASSLGTGTSGYEQYFGPGTRLTVT.

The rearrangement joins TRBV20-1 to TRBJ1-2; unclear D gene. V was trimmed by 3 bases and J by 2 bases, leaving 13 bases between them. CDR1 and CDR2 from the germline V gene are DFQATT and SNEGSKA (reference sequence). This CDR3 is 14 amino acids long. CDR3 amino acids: CSASLPGRNYGYTF. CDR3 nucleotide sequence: TGCAGTGCTAGTTTACCCGGACGGAACTATGGCTACACCTTC.

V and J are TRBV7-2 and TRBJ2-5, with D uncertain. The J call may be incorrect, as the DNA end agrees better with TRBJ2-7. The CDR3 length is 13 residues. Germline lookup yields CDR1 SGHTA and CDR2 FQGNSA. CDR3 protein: CASSPRRNYEQYF. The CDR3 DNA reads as TGTGCCAGCAGCCCCAGGCGGAATTACGAGCAGTACTTC.

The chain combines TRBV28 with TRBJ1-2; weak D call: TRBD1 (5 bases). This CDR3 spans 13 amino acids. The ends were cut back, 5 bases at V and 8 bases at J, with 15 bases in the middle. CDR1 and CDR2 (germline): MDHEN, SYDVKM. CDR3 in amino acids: CASSPSGGAGYTF. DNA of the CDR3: TGTGCCAGCAGTCCCTCGGGGGGAGCAGGCTACACCTTC.

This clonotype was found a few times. The CDR3 DNA reads TGTGCCAGCACTCTTACGATAGGCTCTGGGGCCAACGTCCTGACTTTC. Its translation is CASTLTIGSGANVLTF. The V and J genes are TRBV11-3 and TRBJ2-6; D is uncertain. Germline V gene lookup returns CDR1 SGHNT and CDR2 YENEEA. The CDR3 totals 16 residues. Between the trimmed V and J ends, which lost 7 bases and 0 bases, there was a span of 13 bases.

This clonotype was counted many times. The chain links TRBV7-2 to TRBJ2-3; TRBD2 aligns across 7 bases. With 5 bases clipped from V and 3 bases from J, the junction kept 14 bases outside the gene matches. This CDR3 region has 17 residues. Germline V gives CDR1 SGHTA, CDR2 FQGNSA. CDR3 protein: CASSPWGGSLHTDTQYF. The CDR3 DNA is TGTGCCAGCAGCCCTTGGGGGGGGAGTCTGCATACAGATACGCAGTATTTT.

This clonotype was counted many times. CDR3 coding DNA: TGCAGTGCTCTAGTTTTGTGGGCTAGCGGGTGGGATGGGGAGACCCAGTACTTC. Translating it yields CSALVLWASGWDGETQYF. The rearrangement uses TRBV20-1 and TRBJ2-5, with 8 bases identical to TRBD2. Trimming removed 5 bases from V and 5 bases from J; junction bases left unmatched: 22. CDR3 length: 18 amino acids. The V gene's germline CDR1 is DFQATT and CDR2 SNEGSKA (reference sequence).

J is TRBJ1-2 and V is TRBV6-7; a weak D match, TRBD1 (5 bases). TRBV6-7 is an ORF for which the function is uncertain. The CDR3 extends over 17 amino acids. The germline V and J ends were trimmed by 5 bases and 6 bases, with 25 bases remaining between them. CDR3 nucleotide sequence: TGTGCCAGCAGTATTTTGTTATCCACCGGGACTCTAAATGGCTACACCTTC. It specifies CASSILLSTGTLNGYTF.

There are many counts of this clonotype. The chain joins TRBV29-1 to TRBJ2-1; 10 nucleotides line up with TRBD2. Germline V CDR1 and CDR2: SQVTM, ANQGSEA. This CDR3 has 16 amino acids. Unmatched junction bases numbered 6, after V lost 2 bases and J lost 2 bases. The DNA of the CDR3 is TGCAGCGTTGAACCGCTAGCGGGAGTAGCCTACAATGAGCAGTTCTTC. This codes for CSVEPLAGVAYNEQFF.

For the CDR3, the DNA is TGCAGCGCCCGAGGACAGGGGCCCGGGAACACTGAAGCTTTCTTT. Translation gives CSARGQGPGNTEAFF. The J gene is TRBJ1-1, the V gene TRBV29-1; 9 positions agree with TRBD1. Trimming took 7 bases from V and 1 from J; bases not matched to a gene: 10. The CDR3 has 15 residues. Germline assignment: CDR1 SQVTM and CDR2 ANQGSEA.

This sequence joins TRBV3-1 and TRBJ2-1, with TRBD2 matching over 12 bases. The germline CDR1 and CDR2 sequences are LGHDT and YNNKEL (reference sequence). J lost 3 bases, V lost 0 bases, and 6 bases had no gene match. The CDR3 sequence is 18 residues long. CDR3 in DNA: TGTGCCAGCAGCCAAGATGAGGGGACTAGCGGGTTCTACAATGAGCAGTTCTTC. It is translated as CASSQDEGTSGFYNEQFF.

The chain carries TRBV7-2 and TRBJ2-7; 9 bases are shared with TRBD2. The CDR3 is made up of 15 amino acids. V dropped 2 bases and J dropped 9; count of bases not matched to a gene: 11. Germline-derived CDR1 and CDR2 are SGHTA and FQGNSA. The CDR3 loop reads CASSLSGLASFRQYF. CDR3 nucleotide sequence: TGTGCCAGCAGCTTAAGTGGACTAGCGTCCTTTCGGCAGTACTTC.

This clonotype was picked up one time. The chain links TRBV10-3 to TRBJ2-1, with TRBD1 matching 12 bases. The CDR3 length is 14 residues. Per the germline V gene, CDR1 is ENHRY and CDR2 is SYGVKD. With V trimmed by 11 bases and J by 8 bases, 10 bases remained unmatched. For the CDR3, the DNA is TGTGCCGCCCGCCGGGACAGGGGGCAGGATGAGCAGTTCTTC. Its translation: CAARRDRGQDEQFF.

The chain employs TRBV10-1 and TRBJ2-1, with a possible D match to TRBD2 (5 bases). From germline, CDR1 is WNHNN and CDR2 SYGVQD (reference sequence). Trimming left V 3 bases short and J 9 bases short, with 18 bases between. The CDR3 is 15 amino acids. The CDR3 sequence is CASSDNGKLPSEQFF. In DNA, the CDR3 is TGCGCCAGCAGTGATAACGGGAAGCTCCCAAGTGAGCAGTTCTTC.

The CDR3 spells CASSTKAGYTF. CDR3 bases: TGTGCCAGCAGCACGAAGGCTGGCTACACCTTC. The chain employs TRBV7-9 and TRBJ1-2; D unresolved. CDR1 is SEHNR and CDR2 is FQNEAQ in the germline V gene (reference sequence). CDR3 size: 11 residues. V shed 5 bases and J shed 7 bases, with 8 bases lying between them.

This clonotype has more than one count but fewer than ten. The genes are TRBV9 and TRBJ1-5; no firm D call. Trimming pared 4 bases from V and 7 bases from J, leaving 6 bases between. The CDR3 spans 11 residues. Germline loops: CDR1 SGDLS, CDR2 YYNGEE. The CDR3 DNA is TGTGCCAGCAGCCCGGACCAGCCCCAGCATTTT. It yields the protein CASSPDQPQHF.

Here the CDR3 DNA reads TGTGCCAGCAGTGTAATCCGAAGGGCCGGAAATTCACCCCTCCACTTT. It encodes CASSVIRRAGNSPLHF. This chain uses TRBV6-1 with TRBJ1-6, with D unresolved. This CDR3 has 16 residues. Trimming cost V 4 bases and J 7 bases, with 17 bases left between them. Germline CDR1 reads MNHNS; CDR2 reads SASEGT.

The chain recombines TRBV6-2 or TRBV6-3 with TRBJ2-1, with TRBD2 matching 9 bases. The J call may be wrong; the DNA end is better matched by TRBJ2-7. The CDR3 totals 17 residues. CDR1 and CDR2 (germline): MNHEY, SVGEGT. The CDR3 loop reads CASSYSKTSGSYNEQYF. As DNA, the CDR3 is TGTGCCAGCAGTTACTCGAAGACTAGCGGTTCCTACAATGAGCAGTACTTC.

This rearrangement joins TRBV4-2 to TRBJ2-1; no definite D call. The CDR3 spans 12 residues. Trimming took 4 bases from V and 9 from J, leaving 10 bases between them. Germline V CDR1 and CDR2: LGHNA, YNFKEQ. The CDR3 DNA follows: TGTGCCAGCAGCCTTGGGGTCAGTGAGCAGTTCTTC. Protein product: CASSLGVSEQFF.

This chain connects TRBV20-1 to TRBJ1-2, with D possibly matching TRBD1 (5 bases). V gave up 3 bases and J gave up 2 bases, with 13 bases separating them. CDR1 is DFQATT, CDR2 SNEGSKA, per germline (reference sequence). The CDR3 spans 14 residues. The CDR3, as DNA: TGCAGTGCTAGCATCGGGACTGCGAACTATGGCTACACCTTC. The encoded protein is CSASIGTANYGYTF.

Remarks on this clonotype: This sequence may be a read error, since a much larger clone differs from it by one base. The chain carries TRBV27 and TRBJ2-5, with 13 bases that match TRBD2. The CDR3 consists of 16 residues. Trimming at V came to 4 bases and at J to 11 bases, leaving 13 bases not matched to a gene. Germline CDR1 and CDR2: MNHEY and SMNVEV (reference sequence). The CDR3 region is CASSWGLAGQYNEQYF. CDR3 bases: TGTGCCAGCAGTTGGGGACTAGCGGGGCAGTACAATGAGCAGTACTTC.

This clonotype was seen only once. CDR3 residues: CASSVGGRAEAFF. The DNA for the CDR3 is TGTGCCAGCAGCGTAGGGGGCAGGGCGGAAGCTTTCTTT. The chain has TRBV9 and TRBJ1-1; a possible D gene is TRBD1 (5 bases). Germline V gene sequence: CDR1 SGDLS, CDR2 YYNGEE. The CDR3 consists of 13 residues. The V end lost 0 bases, the J end lost 8 bases, and 11 bases lay between the germline ends.